The TCR beta chain described here comes from a study of sequential checkpoint blockade in melanoma. Germline CDR1 MNHNS, CDR2 SASEGT. This CDR3 contains 14 residues. Specified treatment: randomized to nivolumab then ipilimumab (arm A) or the reverse (arm B). Assay used: immunoSEQ multiplex PCR; TCRdb lists only in-frame clones, some missing. The sample consists of around 20,000 clones, 56% of them appearing once. J is TRBJ2-5 and V is TRBV6-1, with 11 bases fitting TRBD1. The last part of the DNA fits TRBJ2-7 better; the J call may be wrong. This sequence was found in a human donor with melanoma. Specimen: CD8+ T cells sorted from blood (inferred from file names), collected from a patient given nivolumab and ipilimumab in sequence. Here the CDR3 DNA reads TGTGCCAGCAGGGACAGGGGGCTAGATTACGAGCAGTACTTC. As protein: CASRDRGLDYEQYF.